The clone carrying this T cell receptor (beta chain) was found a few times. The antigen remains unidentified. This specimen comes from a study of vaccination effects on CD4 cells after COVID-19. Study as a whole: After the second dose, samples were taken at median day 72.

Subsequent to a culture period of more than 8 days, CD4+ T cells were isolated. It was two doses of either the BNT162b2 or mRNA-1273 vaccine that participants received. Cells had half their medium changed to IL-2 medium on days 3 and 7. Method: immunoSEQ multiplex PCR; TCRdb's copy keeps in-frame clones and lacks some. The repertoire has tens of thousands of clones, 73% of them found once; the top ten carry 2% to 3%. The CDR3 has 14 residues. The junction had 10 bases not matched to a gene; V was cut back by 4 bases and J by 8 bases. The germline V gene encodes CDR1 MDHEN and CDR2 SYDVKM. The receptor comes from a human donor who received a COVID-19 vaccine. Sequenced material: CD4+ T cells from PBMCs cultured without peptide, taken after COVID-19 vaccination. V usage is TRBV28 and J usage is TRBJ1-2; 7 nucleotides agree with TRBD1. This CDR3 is CASSSPGQSYGYTF. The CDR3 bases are TGTGCCAGCAGTTCTCCGGGACAGTCGTACGGCTACACCTTC.